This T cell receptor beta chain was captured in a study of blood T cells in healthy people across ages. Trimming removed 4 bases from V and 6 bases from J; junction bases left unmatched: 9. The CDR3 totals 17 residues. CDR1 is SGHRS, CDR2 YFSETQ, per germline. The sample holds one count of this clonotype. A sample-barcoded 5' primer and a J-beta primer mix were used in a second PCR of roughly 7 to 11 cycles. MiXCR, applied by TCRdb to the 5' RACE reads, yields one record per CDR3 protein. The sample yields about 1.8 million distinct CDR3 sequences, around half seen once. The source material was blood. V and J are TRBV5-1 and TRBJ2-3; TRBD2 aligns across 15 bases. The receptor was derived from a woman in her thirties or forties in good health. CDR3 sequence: CASSPWTSGGEEDTQYF. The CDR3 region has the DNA TGCGCCAGCAGCCCGTGGACTAGCGGGGGGGAGGAGGATACGCAGTATTTT.